Below, 5 T cell receptor beta chains from the same sample are listed, as sequenced in a study of diagnostic markers for celiac disease. TCRdb processed the reads again and assigns one entry to each CDR3 protein, with no DNA. The sample table includes about 1,500 distinct CDR3 sequences. The sample comprised either unsorted cells or a sorted T cell fraction (not recorded which). These TCRs come from a human donor. This table probably holds off-target reads from a library built for another chain.

This chain uses TRBV7-8 with TRBJ1-1; with no DNA, the TCRdb D assignment of TRBD1 cannot be verified. The CDR3 runs 15 residues. Germline values: CDR1 SGHVS, CDR2 FQNEAQ. The CDR3 here is CASSEGQGLNTEAFF.

This chain connects TRBV7-2 to TRBJ2-7; as DNA is missing, the TRBD2 call by TCRdb cannot be tested. CDR1 and CDR2 from the germline V gene are SGHTA and FQGNSA. There are 16 residues in the CDR3. This chain's CDR3 is CASSLAVGLRIYEQYF.

The genes are TRBV20-1 and TRBJ2-7; TCRdb outputs TRBD2, but without DNA this stays unchecked. Germline CDR1 DFQATT, CDR2 SNEGSKA (reference sequence). The CDR3 is 14 residues long. CDR3: CSASRSSYSYEQYF.

The chain has TRBV4-1 and TRBJ1-4; the TCRdb D gene call, TRBD1, has no DNA to confirm it. This CDR3 region has 15 residues. The germline V gene encodes CDR1 MGHRA and CDR2 YSYEKL. This CDR3 is CASSQDDPGPLELFF.

J is TRBJ2-1 and V is TRBV11-2; TCRdb proposes TRBD2, but this gene call is untestable without DNA. The CDR3 loop spans 17 amino acids. Germline CDR1 reads SGHAT; CDR2 reads FQNNGV. The CDR3 is CASSLISGRALFNEQFF.